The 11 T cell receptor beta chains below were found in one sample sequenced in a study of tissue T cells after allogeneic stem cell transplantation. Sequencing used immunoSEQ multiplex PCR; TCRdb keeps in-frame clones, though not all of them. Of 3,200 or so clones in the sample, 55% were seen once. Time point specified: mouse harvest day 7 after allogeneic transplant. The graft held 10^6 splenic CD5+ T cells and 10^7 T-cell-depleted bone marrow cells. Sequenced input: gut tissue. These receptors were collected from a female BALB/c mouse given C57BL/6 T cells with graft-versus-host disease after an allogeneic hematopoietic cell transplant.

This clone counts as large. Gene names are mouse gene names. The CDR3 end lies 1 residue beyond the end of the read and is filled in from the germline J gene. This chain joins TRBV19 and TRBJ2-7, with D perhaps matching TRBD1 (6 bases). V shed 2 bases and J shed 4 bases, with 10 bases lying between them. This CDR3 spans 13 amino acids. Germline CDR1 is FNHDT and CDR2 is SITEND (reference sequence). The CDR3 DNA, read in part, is TGTGCCAGCAGTATTCAGGGGAGGTATGAACAGTAC. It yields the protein CASSIQGRYEQY. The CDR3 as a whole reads CASSIQGRYEQYF.

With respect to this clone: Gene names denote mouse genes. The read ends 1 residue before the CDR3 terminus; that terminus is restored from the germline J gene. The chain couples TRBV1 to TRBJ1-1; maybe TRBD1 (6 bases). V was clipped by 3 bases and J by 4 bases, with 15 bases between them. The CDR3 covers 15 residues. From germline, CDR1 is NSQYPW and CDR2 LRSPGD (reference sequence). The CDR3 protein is CTCSAGGHLITEVFF. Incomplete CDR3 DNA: TGCACCTGCAGTGCCGGGGGACACCTTATCACAGAAGTCTTC.

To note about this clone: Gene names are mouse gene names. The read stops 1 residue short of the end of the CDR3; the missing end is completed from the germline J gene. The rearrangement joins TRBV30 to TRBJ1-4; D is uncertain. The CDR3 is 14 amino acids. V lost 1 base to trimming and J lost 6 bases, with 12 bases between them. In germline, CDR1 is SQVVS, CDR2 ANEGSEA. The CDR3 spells CSSRAAGRDERLFF. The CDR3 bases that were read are TGTAGTTCTAGAGCGGCCGGGCGGGACGAAAGATTATTT.

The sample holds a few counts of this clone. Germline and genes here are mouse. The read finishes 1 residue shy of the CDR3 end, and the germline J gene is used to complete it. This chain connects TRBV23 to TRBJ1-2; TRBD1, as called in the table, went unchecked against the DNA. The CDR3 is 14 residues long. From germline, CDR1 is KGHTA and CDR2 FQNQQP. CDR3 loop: CSSSQGTGNSDYTF. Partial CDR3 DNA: TGCTCCAGCAGTCAAGGGACAGGGAACTCCGACTACACC.

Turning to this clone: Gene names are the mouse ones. CDR3 region: CSSSLTGNSDYTF. The CDR3 DNA, read in part, is TGCTCCAGCAGTCTGACAGGGAACTCCGACTACACC. The chain combines TRBV23 with TRBJ1-2; the table's D call, TRBD1, has no DNA check behind it. The CDR3 end falls 1 residue outside the read, so it is completed with the germline J gene. This CDR3 is built from 13 residues. Germline assignment: CDR1 KGHTA and CDR2 FQNQQP.

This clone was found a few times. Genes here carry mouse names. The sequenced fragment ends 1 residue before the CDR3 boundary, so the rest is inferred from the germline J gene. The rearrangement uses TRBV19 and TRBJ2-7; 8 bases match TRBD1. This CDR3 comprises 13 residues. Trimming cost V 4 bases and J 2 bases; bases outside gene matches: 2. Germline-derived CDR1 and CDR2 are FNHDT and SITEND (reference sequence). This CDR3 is CASSSGQAYEQYF. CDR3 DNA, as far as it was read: TGTGCCAGCAGTTCGGGACAGGCCTATGAACAGTAC.

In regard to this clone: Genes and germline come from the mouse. The CDR3 loop reads CASSLRGTSAETLYF. The sequenced CDR3 bases are TGTGCCAGCTCTCTCCGGGGGACTAGTGCAGAAACGCTGTAT. V and J are TRBV12-1 and TRBJ2-3, with D possibly being TRBD2 (6 bases). The sequenced fragment ends 1 residue before the CDR3 boundary, so the rest is inferred from the germline J gene. The CDR3 has 15 residues. Trimming removed 0 bases at V and 0 bases at J, with 9 bases between. Germline CDR1 and CDR2: SGHSN and HYEKVE.

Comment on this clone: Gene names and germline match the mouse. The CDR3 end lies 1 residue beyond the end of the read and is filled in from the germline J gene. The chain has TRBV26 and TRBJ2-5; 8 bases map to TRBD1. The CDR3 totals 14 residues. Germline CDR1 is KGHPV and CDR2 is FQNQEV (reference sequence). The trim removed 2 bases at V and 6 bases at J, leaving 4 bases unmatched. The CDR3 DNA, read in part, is TGTGCCAGCAGTCTGCAGGGGGCAGGGGACACCCAGTAC. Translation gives CASSLQGAGDTQY. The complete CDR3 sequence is CASSLQGAGDTQYF.

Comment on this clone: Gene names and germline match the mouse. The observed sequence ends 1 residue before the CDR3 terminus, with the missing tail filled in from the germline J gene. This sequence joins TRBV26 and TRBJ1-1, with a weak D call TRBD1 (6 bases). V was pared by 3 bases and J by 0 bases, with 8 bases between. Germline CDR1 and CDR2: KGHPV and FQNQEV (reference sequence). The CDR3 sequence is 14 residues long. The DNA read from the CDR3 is TGTGCCAGCAGTCTACAGGGTTCAAACACAGAAGTCTTC. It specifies CASSLQGSNTEVF. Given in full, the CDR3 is CASSLQGSNTEVFF. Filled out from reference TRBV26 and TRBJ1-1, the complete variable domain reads NSKVIQTPRYLVKGQGQKAKMRCIPEKGHPVVFWYQQNKNNEFKFLINFQNQEVLQQIDMTEKRFSAECPSNSPCSLEIQSSEAGDSALYLCASSLQGSNTEVFFGKGTRLTVV.

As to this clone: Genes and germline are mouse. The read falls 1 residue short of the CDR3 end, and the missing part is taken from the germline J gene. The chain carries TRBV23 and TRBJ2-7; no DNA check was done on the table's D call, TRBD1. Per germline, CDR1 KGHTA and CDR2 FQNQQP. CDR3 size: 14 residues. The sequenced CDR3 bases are TGCTCCAGCAGTCCGACAGGGAGCTCCTATGAACAGTAC. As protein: CSSSPTGSSYEQY. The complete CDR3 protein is CSSSPTGSSYEQYF.

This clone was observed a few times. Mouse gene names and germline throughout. CDR3 bases read: TGCTCCAGCAGTCAATCGACAGGCACCCAGTAC. Protein: CSSSQSTGTQY. The whole CDR3 region reads CSSSQSTGTQYF. The V and J genes are TRBV23 and TRBJ2-5; TRBD1, the table's D call, was not compared with the DNA. The missing CDR3 end, 1 residue past where the read stops, is filled in from the germline J gene. CDR1 and CDR2 (germline): KGHTA, FQNQQP. The CDR3 has 12 residues.